The source of this T cell receptor beta chain is a study of PD-1 blockade in classical Hodgkin lymphoma. The study, taken as a whole, reports: As was reported, newly diagnosed patients showed lower baseline TCR diversity than healthy donors did. Why the repertoires differ is still unclear, perhaps disease activity or prior therapy.

Profiling relied on immunoSEQ multiplex PCR, and the TCRdb table lists in-frame clones only, not all of them. The data show several thousand clones, around 91% seen once. Indicated time point: newly diagnosed, previously untreated cHL patient sample. CD8+ T cell isolation from thawed PBMCs was performed by magnetic negative selection. Newly diagnosed classical Hodgkin lymphoma PBMCs, still untreated, provided the comparison samples. This clone was recorded only once. Its antigen is currently unknown. The germline V gene has CDR1 GTSNPN and CDR2 SVGIG (reference sequence). The CDR3 spans 13 residues. V shed 6 bases and J 5 bases; nucleotides not matched to a gene: 3.

The sequencing sample was made of CD8+ T cells from blood. The chain carries TRBV30 and TRBJ2-1; 11 nucleotides line up with TRBD2. The TCR was taken from a human donor with classical Hodgkin lymphoma. The CDR3 region has the DNA TGTGCCTGTTCGGGACTAGCGGACAATGAGCAGTTCTTC. It translates to CACSGLADNEQFF.